Below are 4 T cell receptor beta chains sequenced from a single sample in a study of tumor-infiltrating lymphocytes in primary liver carcinoma. It was from around 18-30 mg of unsorted bulk tissue that RNA and DNA were co-extracted. Total RNA amounting to roughly 0.5 ug was the source from which TCR beta cDNA was made with a constant-region primer. A slightly modified ARM-PCR protocol with three nested multiplex PCR rounds produced these TCR beta libraries. Forward primers for TRBV1-TRBV30 and a C-beta reverse primer served the first two PCR rounds, at 10 cycles each. TCRdb independently ran MiXCR on the multiplex PCR reads; one entry per CDR3 protein. The sample holds about 64,000 distinct CDR3 sequences, about three quarters seen once. The sequenced material came from liver tumor tissue from sampling region 4. Specified subset: tumor region T4, right-lateral pole. These receptors all stem from a man aged 35-49 years with primary liver carcinoma and hepatitis B virus infection.

This clonotype was seen a handful of times. This rearrangement joins TRBV4-1 to TRBJ2-7, with D tentatively TRBD1 (6 bases). V lost 0 bases, J lost 2 bases, and 14 bases lay in between. Germline loops: CDR1 MGHRA, CDR2 YSYEKL. The CDR3 sequence is 16 residues long. CDR3 region: CASSQDIGRGPYEQYF. In nucleotides, the CDR3 is TGCGCCAGCAGCCAAGATATTGGCAGGGGCCCCTACGAGCAGTACTTC.

At least ten counts were recorded for this clonotype. A read error may explain this, as a much larger clone is one base away. This sequence joins TRBV7-8 and TRBJ2-5; 9 nucleotides match TRBD2. Germline V gene data show CDR1 as SGHVS and CDR2 as FQNEAQ. CDR3 length: 15 amino acids. The CDR3 DNA sequence: TGTGCCAGCAGCCCCCGACTAGCGGCACAAGAGGCCCAGTACTTC. Amino acids: CASSPRLAAQEAQYF.

As for this clonotype: No conserved phenylalanine or tryptophan is present at the end of the CDR3, so a read error is the likely explanation. V usage is TRBV6-2 or TRBV6-3 and J usage is TRBJ2-2, with 7 bases fitting TRBD2. V lost 6 bases to trimming and J lost 4 bases; unmatched junction nucleotides: 17. This CDR3 region has 18 residues. Germline-derived CDR1 and CDR2 are MNHEY and SVGEGT. Here the CDR3 reads CASSGIGIRLASTGELFS. CDR3 in DNA: TGTGCCAGCAGCGGCATAGGGATTCGACTAGCCAGCACCGGGGAGCTGTTTTCT.

In its sample, this clonotype was seen once. A much larger clone differs from this one at a single base, so this may be a read error. The rearrangement links TRBV4-3 to TRBJ2-4, with no clear D. The germline V gene has CDR1 LGHNA and CDR2 YSLEER. The CDR3 totals 16 residues. DNA of the CDR3: TGCACCAGCAACCAAGATGGCAGCCTACCCAAAAACATTCAGCACTTC. Its protein product is CTSNQDGSLPKNIQHF.